The next 29 T cell receptor beta chains were all read from a single sample in a study of OX40 agonist ivuxolimab in advanced cancers. The assay was immunoSEQ multiplex PCR, and TCRdb's table has in-frame clones only and misses some. The sample includes about 64,000 clones, about 87% seen only once; the top ten take 2.8%. The sequencing used CD4+ or CD8+ T cells sorted from blood, collected in a trial of the OX40 agonist ivuxolimab. The receptor source for this set is an adult with an advanced solid tumor such as melanoma, head and neck, liver or kidney cancer.

This clone was found once. This chain uses TRBV7-2 with TRBJ2-1, with D tentatively TRBD2 (5 bases). Germline CDR1 reads SGHTA; CDR2 reads FQGNSA. V lost 2 bases and J 5 bases, leaving 13 bases between the germline ends. The length of the CDR3 is 15 residues. CDR3 region: CASSLSSASHNEQFF. CDR3 bases: TGTGCCAGCAGCTTATCCAGTGCTAGCCACAATGAGCAGTTCTTC.

This chain uses TRBV11-3 with TRBJ2-5; TRBD1 agrees at 11 bases. With 1 base clipped from V and 4 bases from J, the junction kept 5 bases outside the gene matches. This CDR3 is 16 amino acids long. Germline CDR1 SGHNT, CDR2 YENEEA. Here the CDR3 reads CASSLGGQGARETQYF. The CDR3 DNA sequence: TGTGCCAGCAGCTTAGGTGGACAGGGGGCTCGAGAGACCCAGTACTTC.

The chain joins TRBV4-1 to TRBJ1-1, with D perhaps matching TRBD1 (5 bases). V shed 3 bases and J shed 4 bases, with 15 bases lying between them. The CDR3 spans 15 residues. The germline V gene has CDR1 MGHRA and CDR2 YSYEKL. Here the CDR3 reads CASSQPQGRGTEAFF. The CDR3 nucleotides are TGCGCCAGCAGCCAGCCGCAGGGTAGGGGCACTGAAGCTTTCTTT.

The chain carries TRBV28 and TRBJ1-4, with TRBD1 matching 9 bases. Losses at the gene ends were 8 bases for V and 5 bases for J; bases not matched to a gene: 9. The CDR3 is 15 residues long. Germline V lookup: CDR1 MDHEN, CDR2 SYDVKM. CDR3 sequence: CASHEPTGGNEKLFF. In DNA form, the CDR3 reads TGTGCCAGCCACGAACCGACAGGGGGAAATGAAAAACTGTTTTTT.

This chain links TRBV18 with TRBJ2-7; no clear D gene. Germline V gives CDR1 KGHSH, CDR2 LQKENI. CDR3 size: 12 residues. The ends were cut back, 5 bases at V and 7 bases at J, with 12 bases in the middle. This CDR3 is CASSSYHKEQYF. The CDR3 coding sequence is TGTGCCAGCTCATCGTACCATAAGGAGCAGTACTTC.

The chain recombines TRBV6-4 with TRBJ2-1; 12 positions agree with TRBD2. The CDR3 covers 17 residues. CDR1 is MRHNA, CDR2 SNTAGT, per germline. With V trimmed by 0 bases and J by 0 bases, 0 bases remained unmatched. The DNA of the CDR3 is TGTGCCAGCAGTGACTCGACTAGCGGGAGCTCCTACAATGAGCAGTTCTTC. Translating it yields CASSDSTSGSSYNEQFF.

This rearrangement joins TRBV10-3 to TRBJ2-3; 12 bases map to TRBD2. Germline CDR1 ENHRY, CDR2 SYGVKD. V trimming: 4 bases; J trimming: 4 bases; junction bases outside the gene matches: 3. This CDR3 spans 15 amino acids. CDR3 in amino acids: CAISGTSGIPDTQYF. The CDR3 DNA sequence: TGTGCCATCAGTGGGACTAGCGGGATCCCAGATACGCAGTATTTT.

About this clone itself: Within the sample, other DNA sequences also encode this same CDR3. The chain has TRBV10-3 and TRBJ2-7; TRBD1 aligns across 8 bases. The V gene end was trimmed by 2 bases and the J gene end by 3 bases; junction bases not matched to a gene: 0. CDR1 and CDR2 (germline): ENHRY, SYGVKD. The CDR3 has 13 residues. The CDR3 DNA follows: TGTGCCATCAGTGAGGGACAGGGCTACGAGCAGTACTTC. Translated, it gives CAISEGQGYEQYF.

The CDR3: CAWKHSAGNTIYF. The CDR3 DNA sequence: TGTGCCTGGAAACACAGTGCGGGAAACACCATATATTTT. The rearrangement uses TRBV30 and TRBJ1-3, with D unresolved. Per germline, CDR1 GTSNPN and CDR2 SVGIG (reference sequence). The CDR3 covers 13 residues. Trimming removed 4 bases at V and 4 bases at J, with 11 bases between.

The rearrangement uses TRBV19 and TRBJ1-1; TRBD1 matches 7 bases. Germline V CDR1 and CDR2: LNHDA, SQIVND (reference sequence). This CDR3 has 16 amino acids. The trim removed 6 bases at V and 1 base at J, leaving 11 bases unmatched. The CDR3 nucleotides are TGTGCCAGTAGCGAGGTCCTGACAGGGAAGAACACTGAAGCTTTCTTT. Its translation: CASSEVLTGKNTEAFF.

The gene calls are TRBV19 and TRBJ1-2; no reliable D call. Germline V gene sequence: CDR1 LNHDA, CDR2 SQIVND (reference sequence). The CDR3 spans 12 residues. Trimming stripped 1 base from V and 8 bases from J, with 8 bases between. The CDR3: CASSIGGSGYTF. The CDR3 coding sequence is TGTGCCAGTAGTATAGGCGGGAGCGGCTACACCTTC.

This clone was observed once. The gene calls are TRBV6-1 and TRBJ1-6; 9 bases are shared with TRBD1. The CDR3 has 14 residues. Germline trimming cut 3 bases from V and 10 bases from J; bases unmatched to any gene: 4. Per the germline V gene, CDR1 is MNHNS and CDR2 is SASEGT. The CDR3: CASSDGQGYSPLHF. The CDR3 nucleotides are TGTGCCAGCAGTGACGGACAGGGGTACTCACCCCTCCACTTT.

The CDR3 nucleotides read TGTGCCAGCAGATCAGGGGGCTCGGAGACCCAGTACTTC. Amino acid sequence: CASRSGGSETQYF. The chain joins TRBV6-5 to TRBJ2-5; 8 positions match TRBD1. Germline CDR1 MNHEY, CDR2 SVGAGI. The CDR3 sequence is 13 residues long. The V gene end was trimmed by 6 bases and the J gene end by 5 bases; junction bases not matched to a gene: 5.

The chain couples TRBV4-3 to TRBJ2-1, with a tentative D call TRBD2 (6 bases). There are 13 residues in the CDR3. V lost 0 bases and J 10 bases, leaving 10 bases between the germline ends. Germline V CDR1 and CDR2: LGHNA, YSLEER. In DNA, the CDR3 is TGCGCCAGCAGCCAAGAAAGGGGAGGCGAGCAGTTCTTC. It encodes CASSQERGGEQFF.

With regard to this clone: At one of its ends the junction is not consistent with the germline gene, which may arise from a read error. The chain combines TRBV14 with TRBJ2-1, with D uncertain. This CDR3 is 13 amino acids long. Germline CDR1 and CDR2: SGHDN and FVKESK. CDR3 sequence (DNA): TGTGCCAGCAGCCAAGAGTCTTTAGCACCCAGAGTCTTC. This encodes CASSQESLAPRVF.

The rearrangement joins TRBV23-1 to TRBJ2-3; D remains unclear. TRBV23-1 is an ORF, with its function uncertain. V was shortened by 1 base and J by 0 bases, with 14 bases between the two germline ends. This CDR3 spans 17 amino acids. This CDR3 is CASSQYTADASTDTQYF. DNA of the CDR3: TGCGCCAGCAGTCAATACACAGCAGATGCTAGCACAGATACGCAGTATTTT.

The rearrangement joins TRBV28 to TRBJ1-1; D not resolved. Per germline, CDR1 MDHEN and CDR2 SYDVKM. The CDR3 totals 15 residues. V shed 7 bases and J shed 1 base, with 16 bases lying between them. The DNA for the CDR3 is TGTGCCAGCACCCCAAGCGGGGTGCCGAACACTGAAGCTTTCTTT. It specifies CASTPSGVPNTEAFF.

The chain joins TRBV10-3 to TRBJ2-7, with D hard to call. Trimming left V 3 bases short and J 7 bases short, with 13 bases between. The CDR3 sequence is 13 residues long. Germline V gene lookup returns CDR1 ENHRY and CDR2 SYGVKD. The CDR3: CAISEAPSREQYF. CDR3 nucleotides: TGTGCCATCAGTGAAGCCCCTTCACGGGAGCAGTACTTC.

V and J are TRBV19 and TRBJ2-1; 8 positions agree with TRBD2. Germline CDR1 LNHDA, CDR2 SQIVND (reference sequence). This CDR3 comprises 16 residues. The junction had 9 bases not matched to a gene; V was cut back by 5 bases and J by 3 bases. CDR3: CASSASGRGDYNEQFF. The CDR3 DNA reads as TGTGCCAGTAGTGCCTCCGGGCGGGGGGACTACAATGAGCAGTTCTTC.

V usage is TRBV11-2 and J usage is TRBJ2-1; D may be TRBD2 (6 bases). Trimming removed 7 bases from V and 3 bases from J, with 16 bases in between. Germline V CDR1 and CDR2: SGHAT, FQNNGV. The CDR3 runs 15 residues. CDR3 loop: CASTPLGGVYNEQFF. DNA of the CDR3: TGTGCCAGCACCCCTTTGGGCGGGGTCTACAATGAGCAGTTCTTC.

The chain recombines TRBV6-1 with TRBJ1-2; 8 nucleotides agree with TRBD1. CDR3 size: 13 residues. V lost 6 bases to trimming and J lost 0 bases; unmatched junction nucleotides: 0. Per germline, CDR1 MNHNS and CDR2 SASEGT. This chain's CDR3 is CASRDRANYGYTF. The CDR3 nucleotides are TGTGCCAGCAGGGACAGGGCTAACTATGGCTACACCTTC.

The V and J genes are TRBV5-1 and TRBJ2-2, with TRBD1 identical over 8 bases. CDR1 SGHRS and CDR2 YFSETQ come from the germline V gene. The CDR3 is 14 amino acids. The J segment lost 7 bases and the V segment lost 4 bases, leaving 6 bases of the junction unmatched. The chain's CDR3 is CASSPGQAGGELFF. DNA for the CDR3: TGCGCCAGCAGCCCGGGACAGGCTGGCGGGGAGCTGTTTTTT.

The CDR3 sequence: CASSLQGANGYTF. The DNA for the CDR3 is TGTGCCAGCAGTTTACAGGGGGCGAATGGCTACACCTTC. The V call is TRBV28, the J call TRBJ1-2; 8 bases are shared with TRBD1. Germline loops: CDR1 MDHEN, CDR2 SYDVKM. The CDR3 has 13 amino acids. Unmatched junction bases numbered 2, after V lost 2 bases and J lost 6 bases.

V usage is TRBV6-6 and J usage is TRBJ2-3; D is unresolved. Germline loops: CDR1 MNHNY, CDR2 SVGAGI (reference sequence). The CDR3 is 13 residues long. Trimming left V 6 bases short and J 2 bases short, with 9 bases between. As DNA, the CDR3 is TGTGCCAGCAGGTACGCGGACACAGATACGCAGTATTTT. Its protein product is CASRYADTDTQYF.

This chain uses TRBV7-9 with TRBJ2-1, with unresolved D. Germline CDR1 and CDR2: SEHNR and FQNEAQ (reference sequence). V lost 3 bases and J lost 4, with 1 base in between. This CDR3 is 11 amino acids long. The CDR3, as DNA: TGTGCCAGCAGCTTTTACAATGAGCAGTTCTTC. Encoded protein: CASSFYNEQFF.

The J gene is TRBJ1-5, the V gene TRBV19; no definite D call. The CDR3 covers 17 residues. CDR1 LNHDA and CDR2 SQIVND come from the germline V gene (reference sequence). The V end lost 5 bases, the J end lost 1 base, and 18 bases lay between the germline ends. CDR3 nucleotide sequence: TGTGCCAGTAGTCTAGGAAGAGAAGGGTGGAGCAATCAGCCCCAGCATTTT. Its protein product is CASSLGREGWSNQPQHF.

The chain is built from TRBV7-2 and TRBJ2-3; 7 bases fit TRBD2. V lost 5 bases to trimming and J lost 2 bases; unmatched junction nucleotides: 7. This CDR3 is 15 amino acids long. Germline-derived CDR1 and CDR2 are SGHTA and FQGNSA. CDR3 amino acids: CASSSGLDLTDTQYF. The DNA for the CDR3 is TGTGCCAGCAGCAGTGGACTAGACCTCACAGATACGCAGTATTTT.

The chain links TRBV5-4 to TRBJ2-4; perhaps TRBD1 as D (6 bases). This CDR3 is built from 16 residues. The V gene lost 0 bases and the J gene lost 2 bases, with 12 bases spanning the gap. The germline gives CDR1 SGHNT, CDR2 YYREEE (reference sequence). The CDR3 coding sequence is TGTGCCAGCAGCTTGGACTGGGGGCAAACCAAAAACATTCAGTACTTC. Its protein product is CASSLDWGQTKNIQYF.

V is TRBV28 and J is TRBJ1-4, with D unclear. CDR3 length: 15 residues. The germline CDR1 and CDR2 sequences are MDHEN and SYDVKM. Trimming stripped 6 bases from V and 2 bases from J, with 13 bases between. CDR3 coding DNA: TGTGCCAGCAGCAGGACGATCGCTACTAATGAAAAACTGTTTTTT. Its translation is CASSRTIATNEKLFF.